This T cell receptor (beta chain) was obtained from a study of blood T cell repertoires in COVID-19. Study-wide background: Sites across the United States, Italy and Spain contributed samples from acute and convalescent COVID-19. T cells, B-cell-depleted T cells, or PBMCs supplied cDNA or gDNA.

V lost 5 bases to trimming and J lost 7 bases, with 11 bases between them. The CDR3 spans 12 residues. Germline V gene data show CDR1 as SNHLY and CDR2 as FYNNEI. Original handling: Estimation of nucleated cell counts was performed using reference gene primer amplification. This table comes from immunoSEQ multiplex PCR, and its TCRdb copy is limited to in-frame clones, with some not included. Clonal size and the V and J genes are those of that table, whereas D and trimming came from the DNA. This table holds some 110,000 clones, over 75% found once. This clone was observed a few times. The material sequenced was peripheral blood. The TCR sequence derives from a man over 45 with acute or convalescent COVID-19. The chain couples TRBV2 to TRBJ1-2, with TRBD1 as a possible D gene (6 bases). This CDR3 reads CASSFDRSGYTF. The CDR3 nucleotides are TGTGCCAGCAGTTTCGACAGGTCTGGCTACACCTTC.